Each of the 12 T cell receptor beta chains below was sequenced from the same sample in a study of cytomegalovirus exposure and HLA in healthy donors. PCR amplification relied on 60 Vbeta primers (plus 13 Jbeta primers). The assay was immunoSEQ multiplex PCR, and TCRdb's table has in-frame clones only and misses some. This sample contains some 130,000 clones. Sequenced material: PBMCs. The receptor set was obtained from a man aged 18 to 29 in good health and CMV-seronegative.

This chain links TRBV2 with TRBJ2-3; 10 positions agree with TRBD1. Trimming removed 11 bases from V and 2 bases from J; junction bases left unmatched: 10. Looked up from germline, CDR1 is SNHLY and CDR2 is FYNNEI. This CDR3 region has 15 residues. The CDR3 region is CACMSGTGDTDTQYF. The CDR3 DNA sequence: TGTGCCTGCATGTCCGGGACAGGGGACACAGATACGCAGTATTTT.

This chain uses TRBV6-5 with TRBJ2-7; 12 bases align to TRBD2. CDR1 is MNHEY, CDR2 SVGAGI, per germline. This CDR3 has 14 residues. V was pared by 10 bases and J by 3 bases, with 7 bases of the junction left unmatched. The CDR3 nucleotides are TGTGCCACCACCGGACTAGCGGGACACTACGAGCAGTACTTC. This codes for CATTGLAGHYEQYF.

The chain employs TRBV15 and TRBJ1-5; 7 bases line up with TRBD1. CDR3 size: 14 residues. V lost 5 bases and J lost 7; bases outside the gene matches: 8. Germline CDR1 reads LNHNV; CDR2 reads YYDKDF (reference sequence). The CDR3 sequence is CATSGSDRAQPQHF. The CDR3 coding sequence is TGTGCCACCAGCGGCTCTGACAGGGCGCAGCCCCAGCATTTT.

This chain connects TRBV28 to TRBJ1-5; possibly TRBD1 for D (5 bases). V was trimmed by 6 bases and J by 6 bases, leaving 12 bases between them. This CDR3 comprises 13 residues. Germline CDR1 reads MDHEN; CDR2 reads SYDVKM. The CDR3 DNA reads as TGTGCCAGCAGAGGAGGGACCCGTCAGCCCCAGCATTTT. Its protein product is CASRGGTRQPQHF. Filled out from reference TRBV28 and TRBJ1-5, the complete variable domain reads DVKVTQSSRYLVKRTGEKVFLECVQDMDHENMFWYRQDPGLGLRLIYFSYDVKMKEKGDIPEGYSVSREKKERFSLILESASTNQTSMYLCASRGGTRQPQHFGDGTRLSIL.

This chain joins TRBV5-1 and TRBJ2-4; 10 positions match TRBD2. Trimming took 3 bases from V and 5 from J; bases not matched to a gene: 8. The CDR3 length is 16 residues. Germline loops: CDR1 SGHRS, CDR2 YFSETQ. CDR3 amino acids: CASSSLWTSGQNIQYF. As DNA, the CDR3 is TGCGCCAGCAGCTCGCTCTGGACTAGCGGTCAAAACATTCAGTACTTC.

The chain carries TRBV2 and TRBJ2-1; 10 nucleotides match TRBD1. This CDR3 has 14 amino acids. Trimming cost V 2 bases and J 14 bases; bases outside gene matches: 9. Germline CDR1 and CDR2: SNHLY and FYNNEI. CDR3 DNA sequence: TGTGCCAGCAGTGAATCAGGTCCGGGGACAGGGGAGTTCTTC. It yields the protein CASSESGPGTGEFF.

V is TRBV6-5 and J is TRBJ1-5; possible D gene TRBD1, 5 bases. V was trimmed by 5 bases and J by 5 bases, leaving 13 bases between them. CDR3 size: 14 residues. Germline V gene lookup returns CDR1 MNHEY and CDR2 SVGAGI. Written as DNA, the CDR3 is TGTGCCAGCAGTCCCCGGACACCTCATCAGCCCCAGCATTTT. It is translated as CASSPRTPHQPQHF.

This chain links TRBV11-2 with TRBJ2-5, with D possibly being TRBD1 (6 bases). CDR3 length equals 13 residues. V dropped 1 base and J dropped 5 bases, with 8 bases sitting between them. The germline V gene has CDR1 SGHAT and CDR2 FQNNGV. The chain's CDR3 is CASSLGTAETQYF. The CDR3 region has the DNA TGTGCCAGCAGCTTAGGGACAGCCGAGACCCAGTACTTC.

This chain uses TRBV7-2 with TRBJ2-1, with TRBD2 matching over 12 bases. This CDR3 is built from 17 residues. Trimming at V came to 5 bases and at J to 7 bases, leaving 12 bases not matched to a gene. From germline, CDR1 is SGHTA and CDR2 FQGNSA. In DNA form, the CDR3 reads TGTGCCAGCAGCCCCCGGGTACTAGCGGGAGGTGTGAATGAGCAGTTCTTC. The encoded protein is CASSPRVLAGGVNEQFF.

The CDR3 nucleotides are TGTGCCAGCAGCTTAGGGCCATTCACAGGCTACGAGCAGTACTTC. It translates to CASSLGPFTGYEQYF. This chain joins TRBV7-2 and TRBJ2-7, with a tentative D call TRBD1 (5 bases). The CDR3 runs to 15 residues. From germline, CDR1 is SGHTA and CDR2 FQGNSA. Trimming left V 1 base short and J 3 bases short, with 13 bases between.

The chain combines TRBV2 with TRBJ1-1, with D uncertain. V was pared by 0 bases and J by 5 bases, with 10 bases between. Germline V CDR1 and CDR2: SNHLY, FYNNEI. The CDR3 covers 14 residues. The CDR3 loop is CASSEARGRTEAFF. CDR3 DNA sequence: TGTGCCAGCAGTGAAGCGCGGGGAAGGACTGAAGCTTTCTTT.

The V and J genes are TRBV11-3 and TRBJ2-5; TRBD1 is a possible D gene (5 bases). Looked up from germline, CDR1 is SGHNT and CDR2 is YENEEA. The CDR3 has 14 amino acids. Trimming cost V 9 bases and J 2 bases, with 16 bases left between them. The CDR3 DNA reads TGTGCCAGTCGGAGCAGGACACTTCAAGAGACCCAGTACTTC. Its translation is CASRSRTLQETQYF.